This T cell receptor (beta chain) emerged from a study of blood T cell repertoires in COVID-19. Study context: Samples taken during acute and convalescent COVID-19 were collected in the United States, Italy and Spain.

In the study's own analysis: The authors estimated nucleated cell counts from reference gene primer amplification. The assay was immunoSEQ multiplex PCR, and TCRdb's table has in-frame clones only and misses some. V and J calls and clone size are copied from that table; D and trimming were computed from the DNA. This table has tens of thousands of clones, about 87% appearing once. The V segment lost 3 bases and the J segment 0 bases; nucleotides outside the gene matches: 16. CDR3 length: 21 residues. Germline values: CDR1 LGHNA, CDR2 YNFKEQ. This chain links TRBV4-2 with TRBJ2-2; 10 bases match TRBD2. Sequenced material: peripheral blood. This sequence originates from a human donor with active COVID-19. The donor label of this sample is uncertain. The CDR3 region is CASSHIPPPGLAAANTGELFF. The CDR3 DNA reads TGTGCCAGCAGCCACATCCCGCCCCCAGGACTAGCGGCTGCGAACACCGGGGAGCTGTTTTTT.